The clone carrying this T cell receptor (beta chain) was seen only a few times. As yet, its antigen is unknown. Sequenced by immunoSEQ multiplex PCR; TCRdb stores in-frame clones only, minus some. Among around 10,000 clones, approximately 67% were seen once, and the ten largest hold 9.5% to 12%. The data originate from a study of CD4+ T cells in melanoma. Study observations and caveats: Neoantigen-specific CD4+ T cells in melanoma reportedly had diverse differentiation states. CD8+ T cell, macrophage and B cell function reportedly correlated with neoantigen-specific CD4+ T cells.

J lost 5 bases, V lost 3 bases, and 2 bases had no gene match. This CDR3 has 12 residues. Germline lookup yields CDR1 GTSNPN and CDR2 SVGIG (reference sequence). The chain recombines TRBV30 with TRBJ1-1; 8 bases align to TRBD1. The source of this sequence is a human donor with melanoma. Specimen: cells from a culture (not recorded whether cultured in vitro). CDR3 protein: CAWSRQGTEAFF. DNA of the CDR3: TGTGCCTGGAGCAGACAGGGGACTGAAGCTTTCTTT.